Given below is one T cell receptor beta chain in context. Its antigen is undetermined. The sample is drawn from a study of T cell responses to AZD1222 COVID-19 vaccine. Study conclusions and caveats: Donors were largely white British and mainly female; clonal diversity was possibly underestimated. Scientists sampled the repertoires only once the peak T cell response had passed. Unmutated regions of variants are reportedly targeted by nearly half of spike-specific TCRs. Vaccination with two AZD1222 doses was followed by a rise in Spike-specific TCR breadth and depth.

The protocol was immunoSEQ multiplex PCR, while the TCRdb copy is restricted to in-frame clones and leaves out a portion. The table includes 86,000 or so clones, 89% detected once. The sample consisted of peripheral blood, taken on day 0 of AZD1222 vaccination. This receptor was obtained from an adult in good health.

CDR3 coding DNA: TGTGCCAGTAGTATAGTAGTAAGGGGGCAGCCCCAGCATTTT. Encoded protein: CASSIVVRGQPQHF. The chain carries TRBV19 and TRBJ1-5, with D possibly TRBD1 on 6 matching bases. V was pared by 1 base and J by 7 bases, with 11 bases between. Germline CDR1 reads LNHDA; CDR2 reads SQIVND (reference sequence). The CDR3 is 14 residues long.